One and the same sample provided the 32 T cell receptor beta chains below, sequenced in a study of T cells in narcolepsy. Method: immunoSEQ multiplex PCR; TCRdb's copy keeps in-frame clones and lacks some. The sample records more than 10,000 clones, 65% to 80% being singletons. Sequencing input: CD45RA- memory CD8+ T cells from PBMCs. These receptors all come from a human donor with narcolepsy.

This clone was counted a few times. The J gene is TRBJ1-2, the V gene TRBV4-3; D remains ambiguous. This CDR3 region has 15 residues. Per the germline V gene, CDR1 is LGHNA and CDR2 is YSLEER. Trimming stripped 0 bases from V and 4 bases from J, with 12 bases between. The chain's CDR3 is CASSQDLSFLYGYTF. In DNA, the CDR3 is TGCGCCAGCAGCCAAGATTTATCCTTCCTCTATGGCTACACCTTC.

In the case of this clone: This sample includes further DNA sequences coding for the same CDR3. The chain joins TRBV6-5 to TRBJ1-1; D is ambiguous. The germline V gene has CDR1 MNHEY and CDR2 SVGAGI. With 2 bases removed from V and 3 bases from J, the gap between germline ends came to 7 bases. The CDR3 loop spans 13 amino acids. The CDR3 nucleotides are TGTGCCAGCAGTTACACTTTATACACTGAAGCTTTCTTT. This sequence encodes CASSYTLYTEAFF.

The J gene is TRBJ1-2, the V gene TRBV27; 7 positions agree with TRBD1. This CDR3 region has 13 residues. Germline CDR1 is MNHEY and CDR2 is SMNVEV (reference sequence). With V trimmed by 2 bases and J by 8 bases, 5 bases remained unmatched. CDR3 DNA sequence: TGTGCCAGCAGTTTAGACAGGGCCGGCGGCTACACCTTC. Its protein product is CASSLDRAGGYTF.

In its sample, this clone was seen a few times. J is TRBJ2-7 and V is TRBV11-2; 9 positions match TRBD1. The trim removed 5 bases at V and 4 bases at J, leaving 18 bases unmatched. The germline V gene encodes CDR1 SGHAT and CDR2 FQNNGV. The CDR3 has 18 residues. CDR3 sequence: CASSTSNPDRGTPYEQYF. The CDR3 DNA reads TGTGCCAGCAGCACAAGCAACCCGGACAGGGGAACCCCTTACGAGCAGTACTTC.

The chain has TRBV4-3 and TRBJ1-4, with D tentatively TRBD1 (5 bases). Deletions cut 4 bases from V and 9 bases from J, with 21 bases between. The V gene's germline CDR1 is LGHNA and CDR2 YSLEER. CDR3 size: 16 residues. The CDR3 loop is CASSPRPLGVGKKLFF. In DNA, the CDR3 is TGCGCCAGCAGCCCCCGGCCATTGGGGGTTGGGAAAAAACTGTTTTTT.

The count of this clone is one. The chain recombines TRBV4-1 with TRBJ2-6; D call uncertain. Between the trimmed V and J ends, which lost 0 bases and 0 bases, there was a span of 12 bases. The germline gives CDR1 MGHRA, CDR2 YSYEKL. This CDR3 has 18 amino acids. The CDR3, as DNA: TGCGCCAGCAGCCAAGACGGTTTTCACGACTCTGGGGCCAACGTCCTGACTTTC. Its translation: CASSQDGFHDSGANVLTF.

Points on this clone: A read error is likely here: a far larger clone is one base away. Other nucleotide sequences in the sample specify the same CDR3. The chain joins TRBV5-6 to TRBJ1-6; unclear D gene. Trimming took 4 bases from V and 9 from J, leaving 20 bases between them. From germline, CDR1 is SGHDT and CDR2 YYEEEE. The CDR3 is made up of 16 amino acids. CDR3 protein: CASSQTTRDPPSPLHF. In DNA, the CDR3 is TGTGCCAGCAGCCAAACGACAAGGGATCCGCCTTCACCCCTCCACTTT.

This clone was counted between two and nine times. The rearrangement uses TRBV27 and TRBJ2-7; 8 bases align to TRBD1. The length of the CDR3 is 14 residues. The V gene end was trimmed by 5 bases and the J gene end by 6 bases; junction bases not matched to a gene: 9. Germline V CDR1 and CDR2: MNHEY, SMNVEV (reference sequence). The CDR3 DNA sequence: TGTGCCAGCAGTAGACGACAGGGGTCACCCGAGCAGTACTTC. Encoded protein: CASSRRQGSPEQYF.

The table lists this clone with a few counts. This chain links TRBV7-9 with TRBJ2-1; D call uncertain. This CDR3 contains 14 residues. The germline V gene has CDR1 SEHNR and CDR2 FQNEAQ (reference sequence). V was pared by 1 base and J by 3 bases, with 7 bases between. In DNA, the CDR3 is TGTGCCAGCAGCTTAGGCTTCCTCTACAATGAGCAGTTCTTC. Its translation is CASSLGFLYNEQFF.

About this clone itself: Other nucleotide sequences from this sample produce the same CDR3. This chain uses TRBV5-1 with TRBJ1-1, with 7 bases lining up with TRBD1. After removal of 4 bases from V and 1 base from J, the junction contained 4 bases not matched to a gene. The CDR3 spans 14 residues. The germline V gene has CDR1 SGHRS and CDR2 YFSETQ. The CDR3 protein is CASSRTGENTEAFF. CDR3 in DNA: TGCGCCAGCAGCAGAACAGGGGAGAACACTGAAGCTTTCTTT.

The J gene is TRBJ2-5, the V gene TRBV30; 7 bases match TRBD2. V gave up 0 bases and J gave up 5 bases; unmatched junction bases: 6. From germline, CDR1 is GTSNPN and CDR2 SVGIG (reference sequence). The CDR3 loop spans 14 amino acids. The CDR3 protein is CAWSVLAWEETQYF. The CDR3 DNA reads TGTGCCTGGAGTGTACTAGCGTGGGAGGAGACCCAGTACTTC.

This clone was counted a single time. V and J are TRBV6-4 and TRBJ2-1, with 12 bases that match TRBD2. This CDR3 region has 15 residues. After removal of 8 bases from V and 7 bases from J, the junction contained 9 bases not matched to a gene. CDR1 is MRHNA, CDR2 SNTAGT, per germline. In nucleotides, the CDR3 is TGTGCCAGCGCCCGACTAGCGGGAGATAGTAATGAGCAGTTCTTC. It translates to CASARLAGDSNEQFF.

By its share, this clone is medium-sized. The chain joins TRBV9 to TRBJ2-2; D uncertain. Germline-derived CDR1 and CDR2 are SGDLS and YYNGEE. This CDR3 region has 13 residues. V lost 0 bases, J lost 5 bases, and 5 bases lay in between. For the CDR3, the DNA is TGTGCCAGCAGCGTAGGCCATACCGGGGAGCTGTTTTTT. This codes for CASSVGHTGELFF.

The rearrangement joins TRBV4-2 to TRBJ2-4; D ambiguous. Germline lookup yields CDR1 LGHNA and CDR2 YNFKEQ. This CDR3 comprises 12 residues. Trimming took 4 bases from V and 8 from J, leaving 9 bases between them. As DNA, the CDR3 is TGTGCCAGCAGCCCGGATGGAGACATTCAGTACTTC. Translation: CASSPDGDIQYF.

The rearrangement uses TRBV7-3 and TRBJ2-1; 16 nucleotides line up with TRBD2. Germline loops: CDR1 SGHTA, CDR2 FQGTGA. The J segment lost 12 bases and the V segment lost 2 bases, leaving 4 bases of the junction unmatched. This CDR3 contains 15 residues. CDR3 coding DNA: TGTGCCAGCAGCTTACCTGGGACTAGCGGGGGGGCGCAGTTCTTC. This translates into CASSLPGTSGGAQFF.

J is TRBJ2-2 and V is TRBV7-6, with no clear D. Germline V lookup: CDR1 SGHVS, CDR2 FNYEAQ. V lost 0 bases to trimming and J lost 7 bases, with 12 bases between them. The CDR3 is made up of 15 amino acids. Written as DNA, the CDR3 is TGTGCCAGCAGCTTAGCGAATAGTGTTAACGGGGAGCTGTTTTTT. The encoded protein is CASSLANSVNGELFF.

The table lists this clone with a count of one. This sequence joins TRBV18 and TRBJ1-5; D remains ambiguous. The CDR3 loop spans 16 amino acids. The V and J ends lost 2 bases and 2 bases respectively, with 13 bases between them. Germline V gene lookup returns CDR1 KGHSH and CDR2 LQKENI. CDR3 DNA: TGTGCCAGCTCACCAGAGGGTTTATCGGGCAATCAGCCCCAGCATTTT. This encodes CASSPEGLSGNQPQHF. The variable domain in full, completed from reference TRBV18 and TRBJ1-5, reads NAGVMQNPRHLVRRRGQEARLRCSPMKGHSHVYWYRQLPEEGLKFMVYLQKENIIDESGMPKERFSAEFPKEGPSILRIQQVVRGDSAAYFCASSPEGLSGNQPQHFGDGTRLSIL.

V gene TRBV29-1 combines with J gene TRBJ2-3, with D unclear. Trimming removed 3 bases from V and 1 base from J, with 5 bases in between. CDR1 is SQVTM, CDR2 ANQGSEA, per germline. The CDR3 totals 12 residues. CDR3 residues: CSVEAGTDTQYF. For the CDR3, the DNA is TGCAGCGTTGAGGCAGGCACAGATACGCAGTATTTT.

Regarding this clone: The CDR3 carries no conserved terminal phenylalanine or tryptophan, so it likely arises from a read error. Because the CDR3's place on the DNA is in doubt, the DNA is left out and the CDR3 is given as listed by TCRdb. J is TRBJ2-6 and V is TRBV7-2; the D call TRBD2 from the table was never checked on the DNA. Germline lookup yields CDR1 SGHTA and CDR2 FQGNSA. The CDR3 adds up to 8 amino acids, both ends counted. The CDR3 reads CASTHYRR.

V usage is TRBV7-8 and J usage is TRBJ2-7; D call uncertain. V gave up 1 base and J gave up 5 bases, with 6 bases separating them. Germline V gives CDR1 SGHVS, CDR2 FQNEAQ. This CDR3 has 12 residues. CDR3 loop: CASSLGAHEQYF. The DNA for the CDR3 is TGTGCCAGCAGCTTAGGAGCCCACGAGCAGTACTTC.

This chain links TRBV4-1 with TRBJ1-1, with a tentative D call TRBD1 (6 bases). Trimming removed 1 base at V and 6 bases at J, with 15 bases between. Germline V gene lookup returns CDR1 MGHRA and CDR2 YSYEKL. CDR3 length: 15 amino acids. CDR3 DNA sequence: TGCGCCAGCAGCCAAGGAAGGGGGTTGTTGCCTGAAGCTTTCTTT. Protein: CASSQGRGLLPEAFF.

The chain joins TRBV5-5 to TRBJ2-7, with 7 bases matching TRBD1. The junction had 12 bases not matched to a gene; V was cut back by 3 bases and J by 0 bases. This CDR3 has 17 residues. The V gene's germline CDR1 is SGHKS and CDR2 YYEKEE (reference sequence). CDR3 coding DNA: TGTGCCAGCAGCTCATCTCTACAGGGGTCAAGCTCCTACGAGCAGTACTTC. Its translation is CASSSSLQGSSSYEQYF.

J is TRBJ2-7 and V is TRBV6-5; no clear D. This CDR3 spans 13 amino acids. V shed 4 bases and J shed 1 base, with 8 bases lying between them. The germline gives CDR1 MNHEY, CDR2 SVGAGI. CDR3: CASSSSQSYEQYF. CDR3 DNA: TGTGCCAGCAGTTCCTCCCAATCCTACGAGCAGTACTTC.

This clone was found once. The V and J genes are TRBV4-1 and TRBJ2-1, with unresolved D. Germline CDR1 MGHRA, CDR2 YSYEKL. The CDR3 length is 15 residues. With 0 bases removed from V and 0 bases from J, the gap between germline ends came to 6 bases. The CDR3: CASSQEGVSYNEQFF. Here the CDR3 DNA reads TGCGCCAGCAGCCAAGAAGGTGTCTCCTACAATGAGCAGTTCTTC.

The V and J genes are TRBV15 and TRBJ2-2; D gene ambiguous. CDR3 length: 16 amino acids. Trimming removed 0 bases from V and 4 bases from J, with 12 bases in between. The V gene's germline CDR1 is LNHNV and CDR2 YYDKDF (reference sequence). The CDR3 DNA reads TGTGCCACCAGCAGAGAAGGTTCCGACGGCACCGGGGAGCTGTTTTTT. Protein sequence: CATSREGSDGTGELFF.

V usage is TRBV5-1 and J usage is TRBJ2-5, with 8 bases identical to TRBD1. Germline V lookup: CDR1 SGHRS, CDR2 YFSETQ. The trim removed 2 bases at V and 4 bases at J, leaving 1 base unmatched. The CDR3 covers 13 residues. CDR3 bases: TGCGCCAGCAGCTTAGACAGGGGAGAGACCCAGTACTTC. Protein: CASSLDRGETQYF.

The chain combines TRBV29-1 with TRBJ2-7, with 7 bases fitting TRBD1. The CDR3 consists of 13 residues. Losses at the gene ends were 7 bases for V and 0 bases for J; bases not matched to a gene: 6. The germline V gene encodes CDR1 SQVTM and CDR2 ANQGSEA. The CDR3 DNA is TGCAGCGCCTCGGACAGGTACTCCTACGAGCAGTACTTC. This sequence encodes CSASDRYSYEQYF.

V usage is TRBV19 and J usage is TRBJ1-2, with D uncertain. V lost 5 bases, J lost 3 bases, and 13 bases lay in between. Germline CDR1 is LNHDA and CDR2 is SQIVND (reference sequence). This CDR3 region has 14 residues. The CDR3 DNA reads TGTGCCAGTAGTTCGGGCGTCCTACACTATGGCTACACCTTC. It specifies CASSSGVLHYGYTF.

The rearrangement links TRBV27 to TRBJ2-3, with 9 bases identical to TRBD1. Unmatched junction bases numbered 2, after V lost 4 bases and J lost 3 bases. This CDR3 contains 14 residues. Looked up from germline, CDR1 is MNHEY and CDR2 is SMNVEV (reference sequence). CDR3 nucleotides: TGTGCCAGCAGTTGGGACAGGGTGACAGATACGCAGTATTTT. The encoded protein is CASSWDRVTDTQYF.

This chain connects TRBV6-1 to TRBJ1-1; D not resolved. CDR1 and CDR2 (germline): MNHNS, SASEGT. V was trimmed by 2 bases and J by 3 bases, leaving 13 bases between them. This CDR3 has 15 amino acids. CDR3 bases: TGTGCCAGCAGTGAACCCCGGGAGTTTGACACTGAAGCTTTCTTT. Protein product: CASSEPREFDTEAFF.

The chain employs TRBV4-3 and TRBJ2-7; tentative D call: TRBD2 (6 bases). The CDR3 runs to 14 residues. CDR1 and CDR2 (germline): LGHNA, YSLEER. Trimming left V 4 bases short and J 1 base short, with 11 bases between. This chain's CDR3 is CASSPLGGSYEQYF. CDR3 nucleotide sequence: TGCGCCAGCAGCCCCTTGGGGGGTTCCTACGAGCAGTACTTC.

This clone was detected a few times. CDR3 bases: TGCAGTGTCGGGACAGACCTTGAAGCTTTCTTT. Its translation: CSVGTDLEAFF. The rearrangement links TRBV20-1 to TRBJ1-1; 7 positions agree with TRBD1. V shed 7 bases, J shed 7 bases, and the junction held 6 bases outside the gene matches. This CDR3 is built from 11 residues. CDR1 DFQATT and CDR2 SNEGSKA come from the germline V gene (reference sequence).